This T cell receptor (beta chain) was profiled in a study of blood T cell repertoires in COVID-19. The assay was immunoSEQ multiplex PCR, and TCRdb's table has in-frame clones only and misses some. The sample carries about 360,000 clones, roughly 90% recorded once. The CDR3 extends over 15 amino acids. Trimming removed 4 bases from V and 1 base from J, with 13 bases in between. Germline V gives CDR1 KGHDR, CDR2 SFDVKD. This clone was counted a single time. The sequenced sample was PBMCs or T cells enriched from blood (not recorded which). The TCR comes from a woman between 40 and 55 years old with acute COVID-19. This sequence joins TRBV24-1 and TRBJ2-7; a possible D gene is TRBD2 (6 bases). CDR3 nucleotides: TGTGCCACCAGTGACCCGGCCGGGAGTTCCTACGAGCAGTACTTC. Its protein is CATSDPAGSSYEQYF.